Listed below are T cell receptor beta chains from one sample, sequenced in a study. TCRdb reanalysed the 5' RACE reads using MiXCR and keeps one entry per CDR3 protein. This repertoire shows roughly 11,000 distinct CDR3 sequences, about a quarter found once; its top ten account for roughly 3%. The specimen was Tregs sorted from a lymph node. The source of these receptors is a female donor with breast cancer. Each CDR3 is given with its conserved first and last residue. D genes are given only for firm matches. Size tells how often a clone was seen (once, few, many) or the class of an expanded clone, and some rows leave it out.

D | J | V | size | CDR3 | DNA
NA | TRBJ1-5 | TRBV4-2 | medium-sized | CASSQDRDLNNQPQHF | TGTGCCAGCAGCCAAGATCGGGACCTCAACAATCAGCCCCAGCATTTT
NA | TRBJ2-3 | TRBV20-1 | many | CSGPPRRGGTDTQYF | TGCAGTGGCCCCCCGCGGAGGGGTGGGACAGATACGCAGTATTTT
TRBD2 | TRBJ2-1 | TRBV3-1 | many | CASSQEPSGRAGDEQFF | TGTGCCAGCAGCCAAGAACCCAGCGGGAGGGCCGGGGATGAGCAGTTCTTC
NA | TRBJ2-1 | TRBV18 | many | CASSLSSLGPSYNEQFF | TGTGCCAGCTCACTTTCGTCGCTGGGCCCCTCCTACAATGAGCAGTTCTTC
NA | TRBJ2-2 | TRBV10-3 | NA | CAISELGTQRTGELFF | TGTGCCATCAGTGAGTTAGGGACACAGAGGACCGGGGAGCTGTTTTTT
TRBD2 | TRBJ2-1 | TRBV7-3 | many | CAISLTGLAGGAYNEQFF | TGTGCCATCAGCTTAACCGGTTTAGCGGGAGGAGCGTACAATGAGCAGTTCTTC
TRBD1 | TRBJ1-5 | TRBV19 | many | CASRTQGNGNQPQHF | TGTGCCAGTCGGACACAGGGGAATGGCAATCAGCCCCAGCATTTT
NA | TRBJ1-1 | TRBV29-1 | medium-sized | CSSGVGAEAFF | TGCAGCAGCGGGGTTGGGGCTGAAGCTTTCTTT
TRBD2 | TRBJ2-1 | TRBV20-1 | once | CSAPAGGTEIEQFF | TGCAGTGCACCAGCGGGAGGGACTGAAATTGAGCAGTTCTTC
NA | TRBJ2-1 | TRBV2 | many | CASRTEGGGRGGEQFF | TGTGCCAGCAGGACCGAGGGTGGCGGGAGAGGGGGTGAGCAGTTCTTC
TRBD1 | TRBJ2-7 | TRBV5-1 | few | CASSLTGVEYEQYF | TGCGCCAGCAGCCTCACAGGGGTTGAGTACGAGCAGTACTTC
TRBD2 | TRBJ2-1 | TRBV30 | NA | CAWGAVGLAGGKSSYNEQFF | TGTGCCTGGGGTGCTGTTGGACTAGCGGGAGGGAAGAGCTCCTACAATGAGCAGTTCTTC
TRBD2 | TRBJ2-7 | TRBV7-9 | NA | CASSLVAGEGEQYF | TGTGCCAGCAGCTTAGTAGCGGGAGAAGGCGAGCAGTACTTC
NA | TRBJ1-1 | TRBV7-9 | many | CASSLSGESTEAFF | TGTGCCAGCAGCTTATCAGGGGAGTCGACTGAAGCTTTCTTT
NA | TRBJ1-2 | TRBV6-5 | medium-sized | CASMAADGLRGGYTF | TGTGCCAGCATGGCGGCGGACGGCCTCCGAGGGGGCTACACCTTC
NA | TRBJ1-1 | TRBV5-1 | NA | CAGRWLHRDMNTEAFF | TGCGCCGGCAGATGGCTCCACAGGGACATGAACACTGAAGCTTTCTTT
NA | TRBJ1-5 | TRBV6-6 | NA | CASSYSGSNQPQRF | TGTGCCAGCAGTTACTCGGGGAGCAATCAGCCCCAGCGTTTC
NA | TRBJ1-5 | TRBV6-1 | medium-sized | CASHWQPQHF | TGTGCCAGCCATTGGCAGCCCCAGCATTTT
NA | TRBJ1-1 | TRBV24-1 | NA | CATSDGGRNTEAFF | TGCGCCACCAGTGATGGAGGGCGGAACACTGAAGCTTTCTTT
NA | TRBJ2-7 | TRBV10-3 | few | CAISDTSHEQYF | TGTGCCATCAGTGACACATCCCACGAGCAGTACTTC
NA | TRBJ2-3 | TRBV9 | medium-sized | CASSRLSSTDTQYF | TGTGCCAGCAGCCGCCTTTCCAGCACAGATACGCAGTATTTT
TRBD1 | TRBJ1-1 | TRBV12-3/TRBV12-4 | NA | CASSVGQAEAFF | TGTGCCAGCAGCGTGGGACAGGCTGAAGCTTTCTTT
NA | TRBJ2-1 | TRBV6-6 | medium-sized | CASSYVVYNEQFF | TGTGCCAGCAGTTACGTCGTTTACAATGAGCAGTTCTTC
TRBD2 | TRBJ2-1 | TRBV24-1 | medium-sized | CATSGGTSGSPYEQFF | TGTGCCACCAGTGGCGGGACTAGCGGGAGTCCCTATGAGCAGTTCTTC
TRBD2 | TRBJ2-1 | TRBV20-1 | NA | CSARDASGSRKEQFF | TGCAGTGCTAGAGATGCTAGCGGGAGTCGCAAAGAGCAGTTCTTC
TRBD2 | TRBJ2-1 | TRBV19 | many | CASNRLAGGGNEQFF | TGTGCCAGTAATAGGCTAGCGGGAGGTGGCAATGAGCAGTTCTTC
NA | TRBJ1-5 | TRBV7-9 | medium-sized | CASSFSAPEEQPQHF | TGTGCCAGCAGCTTTTCGGCCCCAGAGGAACAGCCCCAGCATTTT
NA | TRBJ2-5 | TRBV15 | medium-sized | CATSKLRAPAETQYF | TGTGCCACCAGCAAACTCCGGGCCCCCGCGGAGACCCAGTACTTC
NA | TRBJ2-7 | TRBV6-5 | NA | CASSYVGGCEQYF | TGTGCCAGCAGTTACGTAGGAGGCTGCGAGCAGTACTTC
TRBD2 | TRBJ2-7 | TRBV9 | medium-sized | CASSVASGTSGSYEQYF | TGTGCCAGCAGCGTAGCCTCCGGGACTAGCGGCTCCTACGAGCAGTACTTC
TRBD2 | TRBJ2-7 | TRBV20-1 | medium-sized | CSARGTSASYEQYF | TGCAGTGCTAGAGGGACTAGCGCCTCCTACGAGCAGTACTTC
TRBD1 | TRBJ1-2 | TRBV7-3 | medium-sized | CASSPQGMGGYTF | TGTGCCAGCAGCCCACAGGGGATGGGTGGCTACACCTTC
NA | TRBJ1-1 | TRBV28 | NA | CASSSTRDGNTEAFF | TGTGCCAGCAGTTCGACACGGGACGGAAACACTGAAGCTTTCTTT
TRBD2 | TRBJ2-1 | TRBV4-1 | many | CASSQAPGRSGNEQFF | TGCGCCAGCAGCCAAGCGCCCGGGAGGAGCGGCAATGAGCAGTTCTTC
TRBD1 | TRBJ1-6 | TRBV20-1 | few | CSARDPRTGGSAPLHF | TGCAGTGCTAGAGATCCTCGGACAGGGGGCTCTGCACCCCTCCACTTT